The rows below give T cell receptor beta chains drawn from one sample of a study of blood T cell repertoires in COVID-19. Data came from immunoSEQ multiplex PCR; TCRdb stores just in-frame clones and leaves some out. The data show 250,000 to 300,000 clones, around 89% seen once. Material: peripheral blood. The receptors derive from a woman between 55 and 75 years old with acute or convalescent COVID-19. The CDR3 runs from the conserved cysteine through the conserved F or W. The D gene is left open where the match is weak. Expanded clones are given a class, and other clones once, few, many or no size at all.

j_gene: TRBJ2-5
d_gene: .
v_gene: TRBV6-5
abundance: .
CDR3nt: TGTGCCAGCACCCGGGCCTCGGGAGTGGAAGAGACCCAGTACTTC
CDR3aa: CASTRASGVEETQYF

j_gene: TRBJ2-7
d_gene: .
v_gene: TRBV5-4
abundance: .
CDR3nt: TGTGCCAGCAGCTCCTCGGGCGGGATGAGCTCCTACGAGCAGTACTTC
CDR3aa: CASSSSGGMSSYEQYF

j_gene: TRBJ2-1
d_gene: TRBD1
v_gene: TRBV7-2
abundance: .
CDR3nt: TGTGCCAGCAGGGGGACAGGGTATTACAATGAGCAGTTCTTC
CDR3aa: CASRGTGYYNEQFF

j_gene: TRBJ1-2
d_gene: TRBD1
v_gene: TRBV27
abundance: .
CDR3nt: TGTGCCAGCAGTCACAGACAGGGGAGCTACACCTTC
CDR3aa: CASSHRQGSYTF

j_gene: TRBJ2-2
d_gene: .
v_gene: TRBV14
abundance: few
CDR3nt: TGTGCCAGCAGCCCTCGGGAGCTGTTTTTT
CDR3aa: CASSPRELFF

j_gene: TRBJ2-1
d_gene: TRBD2
v_gene: TRBV4-1
abundance: few
CDR3nt: TGCGCCAGCAGCCGACTGAGCGGGAGGGCCTACAATGAGCAGTTCTTC
CDR3aa: CASSRLSGRAYNEQFF

j_gene: TRBJ1-2
d_gene: .
v_gene: TRBV6-1
abundance: .
CDR3nt: TGTGCCAGCAGTGAGGGAGGTTTTGGCTACACCTTC
CDR3aa: CASSEGGFGYTF

j_gene: TRBJ2-3
d_gene: .
v_gene: TRBV28
abundance: .
CDR3nt: TGTGCCAGCAGTTCTCCTGGAGGGGCAGGGAGGACTACGCAGTATTTT
CDR3aa: CASSSPGGAGRTTQYF

j_gene: TRBJ2-2
d_gene: TRBD2
v_gene: TRBV7-9
abundance: .
CDR3nt: TGTGCCAGCAGCTTACCTCCTAGCGGGGGGGCGGACACCGGGGAGCTGTTTTTT
CDR3aa: CASSLPPSGGADTGELFF

j_gene: TRBJ1-3
d_gene: .
v_gene: TRBV5-8
abundance: .
CDR3nt: TGTGCCAGCAGCTACACCTGGTCCTCTGGAAACACCATATATTTT
CDR3aa: CASSYTWSSGNTIYF

j_gene: TRBJ1-1
d_gene: .
v_gene: TRBV4-2
abundance: .
CDR3nt: TGTGCCAGCAGCCAAGTTGGTGAGGAGGAGAACACTGAAGCTTTCTTT
CDR3aa: CASSQVGEEENTEAFF

j_gene: TRBJ2-1
d_gene: TRBD1
v_gene: TRBV11-2
abundance: .
CDR3nt: TGTGCCAGCAGCTCCGGGACAGGGACGAATGAGCAGTTCTTC
CDR3aa: CASSSGTGTNEQFF

j_gene: TRBJ1-1
d_gene: .
v_gene: TRBV15
abundance: .
CDR3nt: TGTGCCACCAGCAGAGTTGTGGGCCCGGGGACTGAAGCTTTCTTT
CDR3aa: CATSRVVGPGTEAFF

j_gene: TRBJ2-7
d_gene: TRBD2
v_gene: TRBV29-1
abundance: once
CDR3nt: TGCAGCGTTGAAGGAACGGTAGCGGGGGGGGAGCAGTACTTC
CDR3aa: CSVEGTVAGGEQYF

j_gene: TRBJ2-7
d_gene: .
v_gene: TRBV4-2
abundance: once
CDR3nt: TGTGCCAGCAGCCAAGATGTTGACAGAGTGGTCTACGAGCAGTACTTC
CDR3aa: CASSQDVDRVVYEQYF

j_gene: TRBJ1-4
d_gene: .
v_gene: TRBV12-3/TRBV12-4
abundance: .
CDR3nt: TGTGCCAGCAGTTTGGGGGGGACACGGCAACTGTTTTTT
CDR3aa: CASSLGGTRQLFF

j_gene: TRBJ1-2
d_gene: TRBD1
v_gene: TRBV2
abundance: .
CDR3nt: TGTGCCAGCAACCCTCCCCCAGGCAGGGGGGATGGCTACACCTTC
CDR3aa: CASNPPPGRGDGYTF

j_gene: TRBJ2-1
d_gene: .
v_gene: TRBV7-2
abundance: .
CDR3nt: TGTGCCAGCAAGGCCGATTTAAGGAGGAATGAGCAGTTCTTC
CDR3aa: CASKADLRRNEQFF

j_gene: TRBJ1-3
d_gene: .
v_gene: TRBV18
abundance: .
CDR3nt: TGTGCCAGCTCACCCCAGGGTTCATCTGGAAACACCATATATTTT
CDR3aa: CASSPQGSSGNTIYF

j_gene: TRBJ2-1
d_gene: .
v_gene: TRBV11-2
abundance: once
CDR3nt: TGTGCCAGCAGCTTAAGCTTAGGCGGGAATGAGCAGTTCTTC
CDR3aa: CASSLSLGGNEQFF

j_gene: TRBJ1-2
d_gene: TRBD1
v_gene: TRBV5-1
abundance: once
CDR3nt: TGCGCCAGCAGCTTGGATCCGGGACAGGCCTTCGGCTACACCTTC
CDR3aa: CASSLDPGQAFGYTF

j_gene: TRBJ1-2
d_gene: .
v_gene: TRBV28
abundance: once
CDR3nt: TGTGCCAGCAGTGGCGGTGGCTACACCTTC
CDR3aa: CASSGGGYTF

j_gene: TRBJ2-3
d_gene: TRBD2
v_gene: TRBV5-6
abundance: .
CDR3nt: TGTGCCAGCAGCTTGGCAGGGAGGGGAGATACGCAGTATTTT
CDR3aa: CASSLAGRGDTQYF

j_gene: TRBJ1-6
d_gene: .
v_gene: TRBV14
abundance: .
CDR3nt: TGTGCCAGCAGCCGCTATCCCCCCGGACGGAGGAGCTCCTATAATTCACCCCTCCACTTT
CDR3aa: CASSRYPPGRRSSYNSPLHF